This TCR beta chain was captured by sequencing in a study of control samples from healthy donors and cancer patients. In germline, CDR1 is KGHSH, CDR2 LQKENI. CDR3 length equals 15 residues. V gave up 5 bases and J gave up 6 bases; unmatched junction bases: 10. The table came from immunoSEQ multiplex PCR; TCRdb's copy has only in-frame clones and leaves some out. The sample carries around 95,000 clones, around four fifths recorded once. The chain recombines TRBV18 with TRBJ2-3; 8 bases are shared with TRBD1. Sequencing was done on a sample of blood. The source of this sequence is a man aged 25 to 40 in good health. This chain's CDR3 is CASSADRGSVDTQYF. DNA of the CDR3: TGTGCCAGCTCAGCCGACAGGGGTTCTGTGGATACGCAGTATTTT.